One and the same sample provided the 4 T cell receptor beta chains below, sequenced in a study of T cell responses to AZD1222 COVID-19 vaccine (dated by TCRdb to 2020 to 2023). In light of the paper, this sample's time point label describes: baseline before first vaccination. Libraries were prepared through the immunoSEQ multiplex PCR assay. Not all clones reach the TCRdb copy of this immuneACCESS table, which keeps in-frame sequences only. Checked studies attribute under half of the gap to unresolved V genes and leave the rest unexplained. This sample is represented by roughly 200,000 clones; approximately 92% of them were singletons. The ten largest clones represent approximately 1.5% of the sample. The input for sequencing was peripheral blood, taken on day 0 of AZD1222 vaccination. Receptors were obtained from an adult in good health.

The chain combines TRBV7-2 with TRBJ1-1; D is uncertain. CDR1 is SGHTA and CDR2 is FQGNSA in the germline V gene. The V gene lost 5 bases and the J gene lost 0 bases, with 13 bases spanning the gap. The CDR3 length is 15 residues. CDR3 region: CASSLLVQLNTEAFF. CDR3 DNA sequence: TGTGCCAGCAGCCTCCTTGTGCAGTTGAACACTGAAGCTTTCTTT.

The chain has TRBV6-6 and TRBJ1-6, with 8 positions matching TRBD1. Germline lookup yields CDR1 MNHNY and CDR2 SVGAGI (reference sequence). J gave up 10 bases and V 7 bases, and 6 bases lay outside the gene matches. CDR3 size: 13 residues. This chain's CDR3 is CASNGQGNSPLHF. The CDR3 bases are TGTGCCAGCAACGGACAGGGTAACTCACCCCTCCACTTT.

The chain combines TRBV11-2 with TRBJ2-7, with D possibly called TRBD1 or TRBD2 (5 bases each). Germline CDR1 SGHAT, CDR2 FQNNGV. The CDR3 spans 18 residues. The V and J ends lost 3 bases and 3 bases respectively, with 24 bases between them. The CDR3 coding sequence is TGTGCCAGCAGCTTGGGGACCCGGGACGGCTACGATAACTACGAGCAGTACTTC. Protein product: CASSLGTRDGYDNYEQYF.

J is TRBJ2-2 and V is TRBV28, with D unclear. The V gene's germline CDR1 is MDHEN and CDR2 SYDVKM. CDR3 length: 11 amino acids. The V end lost 5 bases, the J end lost 5 bases, and 3 bases lay between the germline ends. The CDR3 DNA is TGTGCCAGCAGTCAGACCGGGGAGCTGTTTTTT. It encodes CASSQTGELFF.